Listed here is a single T cell receptor beta chain. Antigen: not known. This entry is derived from a study of T cell responses to AZD1222 COVID-19 vaccine. There are 14 residues in the CDR3. V lost 0 bases, J lost 10 bases, and 3 bases stayed unmatched. Germline CDR1 reads SGHTA; CDR2 reads FQGNSA. Sequencing was performed with immunoSEQ multiplex PCR; in TCRdb, only in-frame clones are kept and a portion is missing. The data hold tens of thousands of clones, with around 86% observed a single time. Study-level points and caveats: Females outnumbered males among donors, who were mostly white British; clonal diversity was possibly underestimated.

Sequencing was performed on peripheral blood, taken on day 0 of AZD1222 vaccination. V usage is TRBV7-2 and J usage is TRBJ1-1, with 12 bases identical to TRBD1. This TCR derives from an adult in good health. CDR3 DNA: TGTGCCAGCAGCTTAGCTCGGGACAGGGGGCGAGCTTTCTTT. Translated: CASSLARDRGRAFF.